Listed here is a single T cell receptor beta chain. Trimming at V came to 1 base and at J to 10 bases, leaving 8 bases not matched to a gene. The V gene's germline CDR1 is SGHTA and CDR2 FQGNSA. The length of the CDR3 is 16 residues. The data were obtained in a study of shared clonotypes between healthy human individuals. The assay was immunoSEQ multiplex PCR, and TCRdb's table has in-frame clones only and misses some. The sample includes 400,000 to 500,000 clones, 76% of them seen just once. The sequenced material came from PBMCs. The V call is TRBV7-2, the J call TRBJ2-1; 12 nucleotides match TRBD2. This receptor was obtained from a woman between 40 and 55 years old in good health. Some clones in this sample may be carry-over from other donors' samples. The CDR3 nucleotides are TGTGCCAGCAGCTTAGGACTAGCGGGAGCGGGAGGCGAGCAGTTCTTC. It encodes CASSLGLAGAGGEQFF.